This T cell receptor beta chain was identified during a study of blood T cell repertoires in COVID-19. Whole-study context: Both acute and convalescent COVID-19 samples were obtained from the United States, Italy and Spain. The analysed material was cDNA or gDNA that came from T cells, B-cell-depleted T cells, or PBMCs.

CDR1 is LNHDA and CDR2 is SQIVND in the germline V gene (reference sequence). The CDR3 is made up of 16 amino acids. V lost 7 bases to trimming and J lost 1 base, with 14 bases between them. In the original workflow: Amplification from reference gene primers served as the basis for estimated nucleated cell counts. The assay was immunoSEQ multiplex PCR, and TCRdb's table has in-frame clones only and misses some. For V, J and clone size, that table is used; D and trimming come from the DNA. The profile shows nearly 350,000 clones, 90% to 95% of them singletons. The V gene is TRBV19, the J gene TRBJ2-6; TRBD2 is a possible D gene (5 bases). This TCR derives from a woman aged 18-30 years who had recovered from COVID-19. The material sequenced was peripheral blood. As DNA, the CDR3 is TGTGCCAGTACCCCAACGCCGGGGTCTGGGGCCAACGTCCTGACTTTC. This sequence encodes CASTPTPGSGANVLTF.